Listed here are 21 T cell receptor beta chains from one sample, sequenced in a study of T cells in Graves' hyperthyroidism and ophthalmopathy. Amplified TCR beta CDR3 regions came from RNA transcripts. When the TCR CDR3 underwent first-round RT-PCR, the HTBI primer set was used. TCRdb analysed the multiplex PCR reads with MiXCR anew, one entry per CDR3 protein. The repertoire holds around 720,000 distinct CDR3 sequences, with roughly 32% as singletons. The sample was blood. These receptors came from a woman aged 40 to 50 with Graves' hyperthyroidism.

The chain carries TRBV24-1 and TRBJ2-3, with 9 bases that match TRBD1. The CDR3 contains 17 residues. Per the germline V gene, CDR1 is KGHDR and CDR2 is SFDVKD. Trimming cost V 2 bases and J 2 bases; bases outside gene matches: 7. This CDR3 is CATSDSSGTGNTDTQYF. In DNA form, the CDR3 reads TGTGCCACCAGTGATTCCAGCGGGACAGGGAACACAGATACGCAGTATTTT.

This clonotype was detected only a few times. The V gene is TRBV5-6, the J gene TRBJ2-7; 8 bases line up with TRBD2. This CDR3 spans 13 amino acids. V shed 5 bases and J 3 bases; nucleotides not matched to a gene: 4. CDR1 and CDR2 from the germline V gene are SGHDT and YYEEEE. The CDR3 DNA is TGTGCCAGCAGGTCGGGACTAGGCTACGAGCAGTACTTC. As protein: CASRSGLGYEQYF.

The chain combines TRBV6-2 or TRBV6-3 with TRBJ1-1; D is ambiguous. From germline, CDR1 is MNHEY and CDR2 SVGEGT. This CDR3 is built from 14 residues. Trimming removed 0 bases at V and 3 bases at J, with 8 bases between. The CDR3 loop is CASSYSISDTEAFF. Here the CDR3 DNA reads TGTGCCAGCAGTTACTCGATCAGTGACACTGAAGCTTTCTTT.

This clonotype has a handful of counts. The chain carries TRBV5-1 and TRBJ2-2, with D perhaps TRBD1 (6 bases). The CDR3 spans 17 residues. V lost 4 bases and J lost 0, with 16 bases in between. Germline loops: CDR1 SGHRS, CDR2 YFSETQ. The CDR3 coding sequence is TGCGCCAGCAGCCCCCAGGGGTCCGTAACGAACACCGGGGAGCTGTTTTTT. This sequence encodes CASSPQGSVTNTGELFF.

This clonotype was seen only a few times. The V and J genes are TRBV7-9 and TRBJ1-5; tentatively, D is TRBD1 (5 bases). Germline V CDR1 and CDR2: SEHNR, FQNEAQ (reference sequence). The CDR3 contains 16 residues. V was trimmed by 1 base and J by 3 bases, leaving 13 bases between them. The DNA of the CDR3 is TGTGCCAGCAGCTTAGTAAGGGGACGGGACAATCAGCCCCAGCATTTT. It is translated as CASSLVRGRDNQPQHF.

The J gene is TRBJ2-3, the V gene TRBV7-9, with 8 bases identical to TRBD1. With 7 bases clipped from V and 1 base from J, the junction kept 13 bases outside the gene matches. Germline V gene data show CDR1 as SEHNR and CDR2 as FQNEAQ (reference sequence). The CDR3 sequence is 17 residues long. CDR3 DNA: TGTGCCAGCAAGAGGACAGGGCCCATCATGGGCACAGATACGCAGTATTTT. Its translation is CASKRTGPIMGTDTQYF.

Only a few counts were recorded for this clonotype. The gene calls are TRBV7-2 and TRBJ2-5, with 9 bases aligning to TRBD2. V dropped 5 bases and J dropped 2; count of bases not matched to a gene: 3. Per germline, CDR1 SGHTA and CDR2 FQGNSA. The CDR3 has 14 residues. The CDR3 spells CASSQTSGQETQYF. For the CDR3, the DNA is TGTGCCAGCAGCCAGACTAGCGGACAAGAGACCCAGTACTTC.

The CDR3 DNA is TGTGCCAGCAACCACGGGAGCAGGACCTATGGCTACACCTTC. It specifies CASNHGSRTYGYTF. This rearrangement joins TRBV5-8 to TRBJ1-2; the D is unclear. Trimming cost V 6 bases and J 4 bases, with 16 bases left between them. The CDR3 runs 14 residues. Germline V lookup: CDR1 SGHTS, CDR2 YDEGEE.

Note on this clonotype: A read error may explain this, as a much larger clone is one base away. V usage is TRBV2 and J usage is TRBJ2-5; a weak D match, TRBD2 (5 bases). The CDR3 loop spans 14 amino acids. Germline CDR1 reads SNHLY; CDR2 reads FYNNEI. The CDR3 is CAGSSGLGYETQYF. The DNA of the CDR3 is TGTGCCGGCAGTTCGGGGTTGGGGTATGAGACCCAGTACTTC.

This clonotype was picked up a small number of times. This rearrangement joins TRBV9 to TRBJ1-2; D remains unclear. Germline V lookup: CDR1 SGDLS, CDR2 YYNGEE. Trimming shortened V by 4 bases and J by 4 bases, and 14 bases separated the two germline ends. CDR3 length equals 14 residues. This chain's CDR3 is CASSLRPAPYGYTF. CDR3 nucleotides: TGTGCCAGCAGCTTACGACCGGCTCCCTATGGCTACACCTTC. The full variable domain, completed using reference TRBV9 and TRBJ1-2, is DSGVTQTPKHLITATGQRVTLRCSPRSGDLSVYWYQQSLDQGLQFLIQYYNGEERAKGNILERFSAQQFPDLHSELNLSSLELGDSALYFCASSLRPAPYGYTFGSGTRLTVV.

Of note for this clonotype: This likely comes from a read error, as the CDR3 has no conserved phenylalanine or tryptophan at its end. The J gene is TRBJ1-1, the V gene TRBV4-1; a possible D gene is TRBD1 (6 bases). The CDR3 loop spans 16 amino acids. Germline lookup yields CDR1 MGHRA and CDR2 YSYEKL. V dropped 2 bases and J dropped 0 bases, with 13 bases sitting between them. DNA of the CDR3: TGCGCCAGCAGCCAAAGTGCCAGGGGACTGAACACTGAAGCTTTCTCT. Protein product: CASSQSARGLNTEAFS.

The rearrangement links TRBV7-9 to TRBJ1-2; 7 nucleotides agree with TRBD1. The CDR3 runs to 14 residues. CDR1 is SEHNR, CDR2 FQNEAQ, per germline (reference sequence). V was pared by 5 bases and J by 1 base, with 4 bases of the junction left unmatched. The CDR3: CASSGPGGNYGYTF. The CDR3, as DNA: TGTGCCAGCAGCGGGCCAGGGGGTAACTATGGCTACACCTTC.

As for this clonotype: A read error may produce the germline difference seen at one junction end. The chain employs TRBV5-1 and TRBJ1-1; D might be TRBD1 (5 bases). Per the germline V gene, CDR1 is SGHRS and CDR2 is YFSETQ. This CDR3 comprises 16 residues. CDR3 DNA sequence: TGCGCCAGCAACTTGGACCCTACAGGAGGACACACTGAAGCTTTCTTT. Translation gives CASNLDPTGGHTEAFF.

The chain's CDR3 is CASSSTGTPRMGELFF. For the CDR3, the DNA is TGTGCCAGCAGCTCAACCGGGACGCCTCGTATGGGGGAGCTGTTTTTT. J is TRBJ2-2 and V is TRBV13; D is tentatively TRBD1 or TRBD2 (5 bases each). Germline CDR1 is PRHDT and CDR2 is FYEKMQ (reference sequence). This CDR3 has 16 amino acids. Trimming shortened V by 4 bases and J by 8 bases, and 20 bases separated the two germline ends.

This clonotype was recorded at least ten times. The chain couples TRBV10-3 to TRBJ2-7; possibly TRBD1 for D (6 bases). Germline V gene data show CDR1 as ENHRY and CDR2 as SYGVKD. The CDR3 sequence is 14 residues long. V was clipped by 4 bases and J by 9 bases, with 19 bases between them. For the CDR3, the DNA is TGTGCCATCAGTGCTTGGGACATAACCTCATGGCAGTACTTC. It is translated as CAISAWDITSWQYF.

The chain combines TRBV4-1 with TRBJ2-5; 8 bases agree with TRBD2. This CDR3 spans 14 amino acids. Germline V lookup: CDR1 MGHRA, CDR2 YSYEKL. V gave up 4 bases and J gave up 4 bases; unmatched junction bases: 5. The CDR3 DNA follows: TGCGCCAGCAGCCGATTCGCGGGGGGAGAGACCCAGTACTTC. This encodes CASSRFAGGETQYF.

The CDR3 is CASSLGNRGGDTQYF. The CDR3 nucleotides are TGTGCCAGCAGCTTAGGTAATCGAGGAGGAGATACGCAGTATTTT. V is TRBV7-2 and J is TRBJ2-3; maybe TRBD2 (5 bases). The CDR3 is 15 residues long. The V gene lost 1 base and the J gene lost 5 bases, with 13 bases spanning the gap. CDR1 is SGHTA and CDR2 is FQGNSA in the germline V gene.

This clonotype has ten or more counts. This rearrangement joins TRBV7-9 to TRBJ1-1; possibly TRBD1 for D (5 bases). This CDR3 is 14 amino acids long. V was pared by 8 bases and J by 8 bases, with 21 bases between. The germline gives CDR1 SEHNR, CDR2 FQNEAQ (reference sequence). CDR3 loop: CASVLGGTASEAFF. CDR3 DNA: TGTGCCAGCGTCCTCGGGGGGACCGCGAGCGAAGCTTTCTTT.

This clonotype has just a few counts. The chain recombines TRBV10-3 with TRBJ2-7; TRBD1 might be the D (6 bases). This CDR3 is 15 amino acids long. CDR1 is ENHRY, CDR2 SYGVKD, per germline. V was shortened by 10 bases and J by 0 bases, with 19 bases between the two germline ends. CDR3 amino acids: CASSQGQIFSYEQYF. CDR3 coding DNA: TGTGCCAGCAGCCAAGGACAGATATTCTCCTACGAGCAGTACTTC.

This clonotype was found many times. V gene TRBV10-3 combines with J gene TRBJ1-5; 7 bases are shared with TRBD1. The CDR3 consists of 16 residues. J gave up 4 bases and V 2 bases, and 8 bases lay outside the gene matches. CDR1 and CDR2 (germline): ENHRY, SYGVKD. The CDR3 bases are TGTGCCATCAGTGAGGCGGAGGCAGGGGGTAATCAGCCCCAGCATTTT. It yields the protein CAISEAEAGGNQPQHF.

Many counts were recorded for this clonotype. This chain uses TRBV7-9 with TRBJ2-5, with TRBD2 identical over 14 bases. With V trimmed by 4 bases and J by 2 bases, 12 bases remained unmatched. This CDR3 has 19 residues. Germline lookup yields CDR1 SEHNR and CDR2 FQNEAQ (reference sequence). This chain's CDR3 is CASSWEGGTSGRRQETQYF. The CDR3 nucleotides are TGTGCCAGCAGCTGGGAAGGCGGGACTAGCGGGAGAAGGCAAGAGACCCAGTACTTC.